Shown below are 15 T cell receptor beta chains from a single sample sequenced in a study of shared clonotypes between healthy human individuals. Assay used: immunoSEQ multiplex PCR; TCRdb lists only in-frame clones, some missing. The repertoire holds about 2.3 million clones, with more than 85% as singletons. Specimen: naive CD4+ T cells from PBMCs. As for subset: CD45RA+ positively selected. Source of these receptors: a man aged 18 to 30 in good health. Some clones in this sample may be carry-over from other donors' samples.

The V call is TRBV7-9, the J call TRBJ2-7; 9 nucleotides align to TRBD1. Germline V gene data show CDR1 as SEHNR and CDR2 as FQNEAQ (reference sequence). Germline trimming cut 4 bases from V and 0 bases from J; bases unmatched to any gene: 10. The length of the CDR3 is 17 residues. DNA for the CDR3: TGTGCCAGCAGCTCAAAAACCGGGACAGGGTACTCCTACGAGCAGTACTTC. Protein sequence: CASSSKTGTGYSYEQYF.

CDR3 in DNA: TGCGCCAGCCACGGTGGCGGGAGTTGGGATACGCAGTATTTT. Its protein is CASHGGGSWDTQYF. The chain recombines TRBV5-1 with TRBJ2-3, with 7 bases matching TRBD2. The trim removed 7 bases at V and 6 bases at J, leaving 11 bases unmatched. The germline V gene encodes CDR1 SGHRS and CDR2 YFSETQ. The CDR3 is 14 amino acids.

The chain links TRBV6-5 to TRBJ1-6; the D gene is possibly TRBD1 (5 bases). V shed 0 bases and J shed 10 bases, with 13 bases lying between them. The CDR3 has 15 amino acids. Germline V CDR1 and CDR2: MNHEY, SVGAGI. In DNA, the CDR3 is TGTGCCAGCAGTTACTCAAAGGGGAAGCAATCACCCCTCCACTTT. Translated: CASSYSKGKQSPLHF.

This chain links TRBV29-1 with TRBJ2-1, with 9 bases matching TRBD2. J lost 3 bases, V lost 6 bases, and 3 bases had no gene match. Germline values: CDR1 SQVTM, CDR2 ANQGSEA. The CDR3 spans 13 residues. The CDR3 sequence is CSVMTSGYNEQFF. The CDR3 region has the DNA TGCAGCGTGATGACTAGCGGCTACAATGAGCAGTTCTTC.

V usage is TRBV7-9 and J usage is TRBJ1-1, with 9 bases matching TRBD1. The CDR3 spans 15 residues. The trim removed 6 bases at V and 2 bases at J, leaving 7 bases unmatched. Germline V CDR1 and CDR2: SEHNR, FQNEAQ (reference sequence). CDR3 sequence reads: CASSISTGGNTEAFF. The CDR3 DNA follows: TGTGCCAGCAGTATCTCGACAGGGGGAAACACTGAAGCTTTCTTT.

This clone came up a few times. V and J are TRBV7-9 and TRBJ1-1; TRBD1 might be the D (6 bases). This CDR3 spans 15 amino acids. V lost 3 bases to trimming and J lost 3 bases, with 14 bases between them. Germline V CDR1 and CDR2: SEHNR, FQNEAQ (reference sequence). CDR3 nucleotide sequence: TGTGCCAGCAGCTTGCTGCAGGGGCGGGACACTGAAGCTTTCTTT. This sequence encodes CASSLLQGRDTEAFF.

The chain couples TRBV5-1 to TRBJ1-2; TRBD1 might be the D (5 bases). The CDR3 consists of 13 residues. Trimming shortened V by 3 bases and J by 3 bases, and 9 bases separated the two germline ends. Germline V gene lookup returns CDR1 SGHRS and CDR2 YFSETQ. The CDR3 DNA is TGCGCCAGCAGCTGGGAAGGGGACTATGGCTACACCTTC. Its translation: CASSWEGDYGYTF. The full variable domain, completed using reference TRBV5-1 and TRBJ1-2, is KAGVTQTPRYLIKTRGQQVTLSCSPISGHRSVSWYQQTPGQGLQFLFEYFSETQRNKGNFPGRFSGRQFSNSRSEMNVSTLELGDSALYLCASSWEGDYGYTFGSGTRLTVV.

The chain uses TRBV5-1 and TRBJ2-7; perhaps D is TRBD1 or TRBD2 (5 bases each). The CDR3 totals 15 residues. Trimming left V 3 bases short and J 3 bases short, with 16 bases between. From germline, CDR1 is SGHRS and CDR2 YFSETQ. The CDR3 region is CASSWGTADVYEQYF. DNA of the CDR3: TGCGCCAGCAGCTGGGGGACCGCCGATGTCTACGAGCAGTACTTC.

The J gene is TRBJ2-7, the V gene TRBV4-1; 12 positions match TRBD1. Losses at the gene ends were 3 bases for V and 2 bases for J; bases not matched to a gene: 8. There are 17 residues in the CDR3. The germline V gene has CDR1 MGHRA and CDR2 YSYEKL. The DNA for the CDR3 is TGCGCCAGCAGCCAGGCGACCGGGACAGGGGGCGCCTACGAGCAGTACTTC. Its translation: CASSQATGTGGAYEQYF.

J is TRBJ1-2 and V is TRBV10-1; 7 nucleotides line up with TRBD1. Trimming at V came to 6 bases and at J to 4 bases, leaving 11 bases not matched to a gene. The CDR3 consists of 15 residues. Germline assignment: CDR1 WNHNN and CDR2 SYGVQD (reference sequence). Here the CDR3 DNA reads TGCGCCAGCAGCCTTACCCGGACAGGCATCTATGGCTACACCTTC. Encoded protein: CASSLTRTGIYGYTF.

This clone was recorded only once. V gene TRBV11-3 combines with J gene TRBJ1-2, with D perhaps matching TRBD1 (5 bases). The germline V gene has CDR1 SGHNT and CDR2 YENEEA. The V and J ends lost 1 base and 7 bases respectively, with 10 bases between them. This CDR3 has 13 residues. The CDR3 protein is CASSLGGSSGYTF. Here the CDR3 DNA reads TGTGCCAGCAGCTTAGGGGGGAGCAGTGGCTACACCTTC.

The chain uses TRBV5-5 and TRBJ1-2; D remains ambiguous. Germline loops: CDR1 SGHKS, CDR2 YYEKEE (reference sequence). CDR3 length: 14 residues. The V gene lost 4 bases and the J gene lost 4 bases, with 14 bases spanning the gap. The CDR3 DNA reads TGTGCCAGCAGCCTGACGGCCCTAAGCTATGGCTACACCTTC. Protein: CASSLTALSYGYTF.

This clone came up once. V usage is TRBV18 and J usage is TRBJ2-7; TRBD1 agrees at 9 bases. This CDR3 comprises 17 residues. The germline V gene encodes CDR1 KGHSH and CDR2 LQKENI. The ends lost 3 bases at V and 2 bases at J; junction bases unmatched: 11. The CDR3 reads CASSPTTGQGLPYEQYF. CDR3 coding DNA: TGTGCCAGCTCACCTACCACAGGACAGGGGCTCCCCTACGAGCAGTACTTC. Full variable domain (outside the CDR3, taken from reference TRBV18 and TRBJ2-7): NAGVMQNPRHLVRRRGQEARLRCSPMKGHSHVYWYRQLPEEGLKFMVYLQKENIIDESGMPKERFSAEFPKEGPSILRIQQVVRGDSAAYFCASSPTTGQGLPYEQYFGPGTRLTVT.

V and J are TRBV30 and TRBJ2-2, with D perhaps TRBD1 (5 bases). The ends were cut back, 3 bases at V and 6 bases at J, with 11 bases in the middle. The germline V gene encodes CDR1 GTSNPN and CDR2 SVGIG (reference sequence). There are 13 residues in the CDR3. CDR3: CAWRKQAPGELFF. In DNA form, the CDR3 reads TGTGCCTGGAGGAAACAGGCCCCCGGGGAGCTGTTTTTT. The variable domain in full, with the rest retrieved from reference TRBV30 and TRBJ2-2, is SQTIHQWPATLVQPVGSPLSLECTVEGTSNPNLYWYRQAAGRGLQLLFYSVGIGQISSEVPQNLSASRPQDRQFILSSKKLLLSDSGFYLCAWRKQAPGELFFGEGSRLTVL.

The chain is built from TRBV5-1 and TRBJ1-4, with TRBD1 as a possible D gene (5 bases). The CDR3 consists of 13 residues. V was cut by 3 bases and J by 10 bases, with 13 bases left in between. Germline values: CDR1 SGHRS, CDR2 YFSETQ. The CDR3 protein is CASSSQGSVKLFF. CDR3 bases: TGCGCCAGCAGCTCTCAGGGTTCCGTAAAACTGTTTTTT.